This T cell receptor beta chain derives from a study of long-term antiretroviral therapy in people with HIV. Investigators performed immunoSEQ version v3.0 at survey level. The data were produced by immunoSEQ multiplex PCR, yet TCRdb's version contains in-frame clones alone and is incomplete. Of around 21,000 clones in the sample, approximately 90% are singletons; the top ten hold 9.2%. V lost 0 bases to trimming and J lost 4 bases; unmatched junction nucleotides: 10. This CDR3 spans 18 amino acids. From germline, CDR1 is LGHNA and CDR2 YSLEER. Notes on the study in general: Clones that expanded before ART (that is, prior to treatment) dominated the repertoire at all time points. Dating from about 2004 to 2017, the blood was possibly obtained under older ART regimens.

Of note for this clone: The antigen remains undetermined.

The source of this sequence is a woman in her twenties or thirties with HIV. The sample consisted of unsorted PBMCs, taken roughly 4.2 years before starting antiretroviral therapy. The genes are TRBV4-3 and TRBJ1-1; TRBD1 agrees at 11 bases. This CDR3 is CASSQEGSDRGRVTEAFF. In nucleotides, the CDR3 is TGCGCCAGCAGCCAAGAAGGGTCGGACAGGGGGCGAGTCACTGAAGCTTTCTTT.